The source of this T cell receptor beta chain is a study of cytomegalovirus exposure and HLA in healthy donors. Study-wide findings and caveats: Among TCR sequences, most were rare, though some public TCRs appeared in many donors. The listing of some 170 TCR beta chains classed them as cytomegalovirus-associated. Upon later analysis, TCR association rates were observed to vary by HLA locus, being highest for DRB1 and lowest for HLA-C.

There are 13 residues in the CDR3. V was clipped by 3 bases and J by 3 bases, with 9 bases between them. CDR1 and CDR2 from the germline V gene are SGHNT and YYREEE (reference sequence). Remarks on this clone: Its antigen remains unknown.

Amplification used 60 Vbeta primers and 13 Jbeta primers. Original handling: Roughly 83 million unique TCR beta chains, about 11 million of them shared, were counted by a later analysis. Data came from immunoSEQ multiplex PCR; TCRdb stores just in-frame clones and leaves some out. The V and J calls and clone size were taken over from that table, and D and trimming were inferred from the DNA. The repertoire holds about 120,000 clones, with roughly 80% as singletons. The chain recombines TRBV5-4 with TRBJ2-5, with D possibly TRBD2 on 6 matching bases. The specimen sequenced was PBMCs. The receptor comes from a middle-aged woman in good health and CMV-seropositive. The DNA for the CDR3 is TGTGCCAGCAGCTCTACGGGAGAAGAGACCCAGTACTTC. It codes for CASSSTGEETQYF.